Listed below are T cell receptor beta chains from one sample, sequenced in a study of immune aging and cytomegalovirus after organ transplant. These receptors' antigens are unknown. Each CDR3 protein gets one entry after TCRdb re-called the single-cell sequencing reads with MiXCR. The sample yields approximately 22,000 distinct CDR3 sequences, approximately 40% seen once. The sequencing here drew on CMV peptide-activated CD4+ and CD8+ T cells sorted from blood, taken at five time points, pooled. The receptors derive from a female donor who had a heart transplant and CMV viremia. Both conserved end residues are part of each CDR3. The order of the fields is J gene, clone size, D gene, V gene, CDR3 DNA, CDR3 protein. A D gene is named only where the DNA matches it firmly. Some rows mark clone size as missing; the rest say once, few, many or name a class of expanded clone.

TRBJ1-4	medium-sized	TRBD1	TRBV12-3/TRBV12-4	TGTGCCAGCAGTTCCTCCAGGACAGGGCTTAATGAAAAACTGTTTTTT	CASSSSRTGLNEKLFF
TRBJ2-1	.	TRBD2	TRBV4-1	TGCGCCAGCAGCCAAATTTTAGCGGGGCAGTTCTTC	CASSQILAGQFF
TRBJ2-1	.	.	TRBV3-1	TGTGCCAGCAGCCAAGGTCAGGGACTTAGCTCCTACAATGAGCAGTTCTTC	CASSQGQGLSSYNEQFF
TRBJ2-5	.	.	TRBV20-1	TGCAGTCCGCACGAGGAGACGCAAGGGACCCAGTACTTC	CSPHEETQGTQYF
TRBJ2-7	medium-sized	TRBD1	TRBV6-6	TGTGCCAGCAGTTACTCACGACAGGGCGAGAAGTACGAGCAGTACTTC	CASSYSRQGEKYEQYF
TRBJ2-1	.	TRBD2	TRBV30	TGTGCCTGGAAGCAACTAGCGGGGCGGTACAATGAGCAGTTCTTC	CAWKQLAGRYNEQFF
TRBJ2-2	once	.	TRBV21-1	TGTGCCAGCAGCAAGGAAGGTGACAGAATGTACGCCGGGGAGCTGTTTTTT	CASSKEGDRMYAGELFF
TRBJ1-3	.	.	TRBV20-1	TGCAGTGCTAAACCGAACTCTGGAAACACCATATATTTT	CSAKPNSGNTIYF
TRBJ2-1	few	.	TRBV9	TGCGCCAGCGGCGTAGTGGGGGAGACCTACAATGAGCAGTTCTTC	CASGVVGETYNEQFF
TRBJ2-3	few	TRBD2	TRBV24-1	TGTGCCACCAGTGAGGGTAGCGGGAGACTAAATACGCAGTATTTT	CATSEGSGRLNTQYF
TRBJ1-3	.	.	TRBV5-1	TGCGCCAGTAGCCCGACACCCTCAGACTCTGGAAACACCATATATTTT	CASSPTPSDSGNTIYF
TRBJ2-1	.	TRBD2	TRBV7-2	TGTGCCAGCAGCTCCAGATTAGCGGGAGTGGGCAATGAGCAGTTCTTC	CASSSRLAGVGNEQFF
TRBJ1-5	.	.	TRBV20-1	TGCAGTGCTCCAACTAGCGGGAGTGCAGATACGCAGCATTTT	CSAPTSGSADTQHF
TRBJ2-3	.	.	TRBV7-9	TGTGCCAGCAGCTTGCCCTGGGCAGGGATGGATATACTTAGCACAGATACGCAGTATTTT	CASSLPWAGMDILSTDTQYF
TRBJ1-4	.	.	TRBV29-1	TGCCGCGTTATTCGGCAGGGCCAGAATGAAAAACTGTTTTTT	CRVIRQGQNEKLFF
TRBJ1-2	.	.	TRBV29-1	TGCAGTATTCAATCCGGGGGCCACTATGGCTACACCTTC	CSIQSGGHYGYTF
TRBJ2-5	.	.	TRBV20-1	TGCAGTGCTAGGGTCCGAGGGTACCAAGAGACCCAGTACTTC	CSARVRGYQETQYF
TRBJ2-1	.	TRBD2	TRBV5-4	TGTGCCAGCAGCCAGGGGACTAGCGCGAACAATGAGCAGTTCTTC	CASSQGTSANNEQFF
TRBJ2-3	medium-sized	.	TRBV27	TGTGCCAGCAACCCTAGCCCCAGCACAGATACGCAGTATTTT	CASNPSPSTDTQYF
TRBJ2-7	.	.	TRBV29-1	TGCAGCGTTTGGAAGGCAGGGGCCTACGAGCAGTACTTC	CSVWKAGAYEQYF
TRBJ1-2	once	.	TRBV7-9	TGTGCCGGGAGGGGTGTGGATGGCTACACCTTC	CAGRGVDGYTF
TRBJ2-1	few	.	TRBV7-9	TGTGCCAGCAGCTTAGCACTAGCCGCTAATGAGCAGTTCTTC	CASSLALAANEQFF
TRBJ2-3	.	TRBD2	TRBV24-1	TGTGCCACCAGTGGAGGACTAGCGGGAGTCACAGATACGCAGTATTTT	CATSGGLAGVTDTQYF
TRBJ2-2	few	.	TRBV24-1	TGTGCCACCAGTGATCGACTACCGAACACCGGGGAGCTGTTTTTT	CATSDRLPNTGELFF
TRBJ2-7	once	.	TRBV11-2	TGTGCCAGCAGCCCCGGCCCGTTGGACCGTGACGAGCAGTACTTC	CASSPGPLDRDEQYF
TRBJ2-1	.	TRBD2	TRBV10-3	TGTGCCATCAGCGAGTCGGGACTAGCGCACAATAAGCAGTTCTTC	CAISESGLAHNKQFF
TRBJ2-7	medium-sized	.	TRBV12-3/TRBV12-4	TGTGCCAGCAGTTTCGGAAGGAGGTCCTACGAGCAGTACTTC	CASSFGRRSYEQYF
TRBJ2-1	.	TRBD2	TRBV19	TGTGCCAGCAGTAGCGGGAGCACCTCCTACAATGAGCAGTTCTTC	CASSSGSTSYNEQFF
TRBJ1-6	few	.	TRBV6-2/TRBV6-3	TGTGCCAGCAACCGGCGAGGGGATTCACCCCTCCACTTT	CASNRRGDSPLHF
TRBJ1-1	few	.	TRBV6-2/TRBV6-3	TGTGCCAGCAGTCCCAACTTGAACACTGAAGCTTTCTTT	CASSPNLNTEAFF
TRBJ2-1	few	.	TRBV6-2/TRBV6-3	TGTGCCAGCAGTTTCAACCGGGACTCGATGCCCGGTGAGCAGTTCTTC	CASSFNRDSMPGEQFF
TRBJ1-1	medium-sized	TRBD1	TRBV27	TGTGCCAGCAGTTTATCGAGGGCAGGGGGCGTATCTGAAGCTTTCTTT	CASSLSRAGGVSEAFF
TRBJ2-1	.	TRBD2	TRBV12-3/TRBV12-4	TGTGCCAGCAGTTTAGAGGGCCTAGCGGGGGGGCCCAATGAGCAGTTCTTC	CASSLEGLAGGPNEQFF